Below, one TCR beta chain is given with its context. Clones were read by immunoSEQ multiplex PCR, and TCRdb kept only the in-frame ones, dropping some. The sample shows 99,000 or so clones, roughly 80% of them seen only once. These data originate in a study of T cell responses to AZD1222 COVID-19 vaccine. The length of the CDR3 is 15 residues. Germline V gene sequence: CDR1 SNHLY, CDR2 FYNNEI. V lost 3 bases, J lost 3 bases, and 8 bases stayed unmatched. Here the sequenced sample was peripheral blood, taken on day 0 of AZD1222 vaccination. This TCR came from an adult in good health. The gene calls are TRBV2 and TRBJ2-7; 7 bases agree with TRBD1. The CDR3 loop reads CASSEGGQEYYEQYF. CDR3 DNA: TGTGCCAGCAGTGAGGGCGGACAGGAGTACTACGAGCAGTACTTC. The whole variable domain, remainder taken from reference TRBV2 and TRBJ2-7, is EPEVTQTPSHQVTQMGQEVILRCVPISNHLYFYWYRQILGQKVEFLVSFYNNEISEKSEIFDDQFSVERPDGSNFTLKIRSTKLEDSAMYFCASSEGGQEYYEQYFGPGTRLTVT.